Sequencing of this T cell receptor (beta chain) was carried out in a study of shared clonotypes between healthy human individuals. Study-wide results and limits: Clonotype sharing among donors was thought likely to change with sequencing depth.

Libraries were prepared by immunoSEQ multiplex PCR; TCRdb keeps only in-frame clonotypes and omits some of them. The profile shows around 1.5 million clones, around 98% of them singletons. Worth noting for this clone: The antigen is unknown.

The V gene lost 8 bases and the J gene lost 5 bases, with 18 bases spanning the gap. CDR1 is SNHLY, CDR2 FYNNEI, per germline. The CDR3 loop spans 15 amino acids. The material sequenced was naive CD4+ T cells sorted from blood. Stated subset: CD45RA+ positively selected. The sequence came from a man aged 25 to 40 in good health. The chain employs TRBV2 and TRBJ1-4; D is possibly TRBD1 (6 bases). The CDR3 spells CASCALDSENEKLFF. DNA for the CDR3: TGTGCCAGCTGTGCTCTGGACAGTGAAAATGAAAAACTGTTTTTT. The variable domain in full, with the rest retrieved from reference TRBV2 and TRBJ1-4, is EPEVTQTPSHQVTQMGQEVILRCVPISNHLYFYWYRQILGQKVEFLVSFYNNEISEKSEIFDDQFSVERPDGSNFTLKIRSTKLEDSAMYFCASCALDSENEKLFFGSGTQLSVL.